The next 8 T cell receptor beta chains were all read from a single sample in a study of T cells in Graves' hyperthyroidism and ophthalmopathy. Amplified TCR beta CDR3 regions derived from RNA transcripts. HTBI primers were used for first-round RT-PCR of the TCR CDR3. TCRdb ran MiXCR on the multiplex PCR reads and lists one entry per CDR3 protein. The repertoire holds 500,000 to 650,000 distinct CDR3 sequences, with approximately 17% as singletons. The sequenced sample consisted of blood. The origin of the receptors is a woman aged 18-35 years with Graves' ophthalmopathy.

This rearrangement joins TRBV2 to TRBJ1-6; D remains ambiguous. The CDR3 has 13 residues. V shed 3 bases and J shed 6 bases, with 6 bases lying between them. CDR1 is SNHLY, CDR2 FYNNEI, per germline. CDR3 protein: CASSDSPNSPLHF. The CDR3 DNA follows: TGTGCCAGCAGTGACAGCCCTAATTCACCCCTCCACTTT.

The V gene is TRBV9, the J gene TRBJ2-3; 9 nucleotides agree with TRBD2. The CDR3 is 16 residues long. From germline, CDR1 is SGDLS and CDR2 YYNGEE. The J segment lost 2 bases and the V segment lost 0 bases, leaving 4 bases of the junction unmatched. For the CDR3, the DNA is TGTGCCAGCAGCGTAGCCCCTAGCGGGAACACAGATACGCAGTATTTT. Its protein product is CASSVAPSGNTDTQYF.

V is TRBV12-3 or TRBV12-4 and J is TRBJ2-1, with 7 positions matching TRBD1. The V gene end was trimmed by 5 bases and the J gene end by 0 bases; junction bases not matched to a gene: 4. The length of the CDR3 is 15 residues. CDR3 coding DNA: TGTGCCAGCAGTGACAGGGATGCCTCCTACAATGAGCAGTTCTTC. Amino acid sequence: CASSDRDASYNEQFF.

V usage is TRBV7-2 and J usage is TRBJ2-3; a possible D gene is TRBD2 (6 bases). Trimming stripped 1 base from V and 3 bases from J, with 11 bases between. The CDR3 consists of 15 residues. CDR1 and CDR2 (germline): SGHTA, FQGNSA. The CDR3 DNA reads TGTGCCAGCAGCTTAGACCGGGAGACTACAGATACGCAGTATTTT. Residues: CASSLDRETTDTQYF.

This clonotype was counted a few times. The genes are TRBV6-1 and TRBJ2-2; no reliable D call. V was pared by 0 bases and J by 8 bases, with 4 bases between. There are 12 residues in the CDR3. CDR1 is MNHNS, CDR2 SASEGT, per germline. DNA for the CDR3: TGTGCCAGCAGTGAAGCTCGGGGGGAGCTGTTTTTT. This translates into CASSEARGELFF.

This clonotype was observed many times. The rearrangement uses TRBV2 and TRBJ1-1; D might be TRBD1 (5 bases). V was pared by 9 bases and J by 4 bases, with 15 bases between. The CDR3 loop spans 13 amino acids. CDR1 and CDR2 from the germline V gene are SNHLY and FYNNEI. The CDR3: CASLDRGITEAFF. CDR3 sequence (DNA): TGTGCCAGTCTCGATAGGGGAATCACTGAAGCTTTCTTT. Variable domain in full (rest from reference TRBV2 and TRBJ1-1): EPEVTQTPSHQVTQMGQEVILRCVPISNHLYFYWYRQILGQKVEFLVSFYNNEISEKSEIFDDQFSVERPDGSNFTLKIRSTKLEDSAMYFCASLDRGITEAFFGQGTRLTVV.

This clonotype was found many times. The rearrangement joins TRBV28 to TRBJ2-7, with 8 bases identical to TRBD2. V lost 6 bases and J lost 5; bases outside the gene matches: 12. The CDR3 consists of 15 residues. Germline CDR1 is MDHEN and CDR2 is SYDVKM. This chain's CDR3 is CASSSGGTSRDEQYF. DNA for the CDR3: TGTGCCAGCAGCTCTGGGGGGACTAGTCGAGACGAGCAGTACTTC.

The chain has TRBV25-1 and TRBJ1-6; 7 nucleotides agree with TRBD1. With V trimmed by 6 bases and J by 10 bases, 6 bases remained unmatched. The CDR3 loop spans 13 amino acids. Germline CDR1 and CDR2: MGHDK and SYGVNS. The CDR3 region has the DNA TGTGCCAGCAGGAATTACAGGGGATCACCCCTCCACTTT. It yields the protein CASRNYRGSPLHF.